Listed below are T cell receptor beta chains from one sample, sequenced in a study of blood T cell repertoires in COVID-19. The table came from immunoSEQ multiplex PCR; TCRdb's copy has only in-frame clones and leaves some out. The repertoire holds about 200,000 clones, with about 90% as singletons. The source material was peripheral blood. Receptor source: a man aged 18 to 30 with active or convalescent COVID-19. Both conserved end residues are part of each CDR3. A D gene is named only where the DNA matches it firmly. The size field is filled for only some rows; it gives once, few, many or a size class.

cdr3_aa cdr3_nt v_call d_call clone_size j_call
CASSVRDVGYEQYF TGTGCCAGCAGCGTGAGGGATGTAGGCTACGAGCAGTACTTC TRBV9 NA few TRBJ2-7
CAWRAPRDRGLPGGYTF TGTGCCTGGAGGGCCCCCCGAGACAGGGGGCTGCCGGGTGGCTACACCTTC TRBV30 TRBD1 NA TRBJ1-2
CASSWGRTEAFF TGTGCCAGCAGCTGGGGGCGAACTGAAGCTTTCTTT TRBV5-4 NA once TRBJ1-1
CCVGGGSGRAIYEQYF TGCTGCGTGGGGGGGGGTAGCGGGAGGGCCATCTACGAGCAGTACTTC TRBV29-1 TRBD2 NA TRBJ2-7
CASSVRQGSYNEQFF TGTGCCAGCAGTGTGAGACAGGGATCCTACAATGAGCAGTTCTTC TRBV2 TRBD1 NA TRBJ2-1
CAWSDLGLYNEQFF TGTGCCTGGAGTGACCTGGGACTGTACAATGAGCAGTTCTTC TRBV30 NA NA TRBJ2-1
CATSRDGTPGQPQHF TGTGCCACCAGCAGAGATGGCACTCCCGGGCAGCCCCAGCATTTT TRBV15 NA NA TRBJ1-5
CASSLPGGYNEQFF TGTGCCAGCAGTTTACCGGGAGGATACAATGAGCAGTTCTTC TRBV27 TRBD2 NA TRBJ2-1
CASNPRAWGDEQYF TGTGCCAGCAACCCCAGGGCCTGGGGCGACGAGCAGTACTTC TRBV7-9 NA NA TRBJ2-7
CASSLVGTGVHEQYF TGTGCCAGCAGCTTGGTTGGGACAGGGGTCCACGAGCAGTACTTC TRBV5-4 TRBD1 NA TRBJ2-7
CASSLQVGNTIYF TGTGCCAGCAGTTTACAGGTTGGAAACACCATATATTTT TRBV28 NA once TRBJ1-3
CAWSRDSGSGNTIYF TGTGCCTGGAGCAGGGACAGCGGCTCTGGAAACACCATATATTTT TRBV30 TRBD1 few TRBJ1-3
CASSRGDRGLRNQPQHF TGTGCCAGCTCACGCGGGGACAGGGGGCTACGCAATCAGCCCCAGCATTTT TRBV18 TRBD1 NA TRBJ1-5
CASSEARQGPNEQFF TGTGCCAGCAGTGAAGCGCGACAGGGTCCCAATGAGCAGTTCTTC TRBV2 TRBD1 NA TRBJ2-1
CASSVDLAAQETQYF TGTGCCAGCAGCGTCGACCTAGCGGCCCAAGAGACCCAGTACTTC TRBV9 TRBD2 NA TRBJ2-5
CATSSYPGGEQYF TGTGCCACCAGCTCGTACCCCGGGGGCGAGCAGTACTTC TRBV15 NA once TRBJ2-7
CASSYPLLQASSYNSPLHF TGTGCCAGCAGTTATCCTCTACTCCAGGCGAGCTCCTATAATTCACCCCTCCACTTT TRBV6-2/TRBV6-3 NA NA TRBJ1-6
CAISAPSGPKGGGQYF TGTGCCATCAGTGCTCCTAGCGGGCCTAAGGGCGGGGGGCAGTATTTT TRBV10-3 TRBD2 NA TRBJ2-3
CASSFSGTGKGSPLHF TGTGCCAGCAGCTTTTCCGGGACAGGGAAAGGATCACCCCTCCACTTT TRBV11-2 TRBD1 NA TRBJ1-6
CASSEGTVETQYF TGCGCCAGCAGTGAGGGGACAGTGGAGACCCAGTACTTC TRBV10-1 TRBD1 NA TRBJ2-5
CASSLAGQGRGGYTF TGTGCCAGCAGCTTAGCTGGGCAGGGGCGCGGCGGCTACACCTTC TRBV7-2 NA once TRBJ1-2
CSVRGSNQPQHF TGCAGCGTCAGGGGTAGCAATCAGCCCCAGCATTTT TRBV29-1 NA NA TRBJ1-5
CASSLFQNTGELFF TGCGCCAGCAGCTTGTTTCAGAACACCGGGGAGCTGTTTTTT TRBV5-1 NA NA TRBJ2-2
CASSQAGVQARGYTF TGTGCCAGCAGCCAAGCAGGGGTCCAGGCCCGCGGCTACACCTTC TRBV4-2 NA NA TRBJ1-2
CASSYGQTGTGELFF TGTGCCAGCAGTTATGGCCAGACAGGGACCGGGGAGCTGTTTTTT TRBV6-5 TRBD1 few TRBJ2-2
CASSQGGYEQYF TGCGCCAGCAGCCAGGGAGGGTACGAGCAGTACTTC TRBV5-1 TRBD2 NA TRBJ2-7
CASSSDGDNSPLHF TGTGCCAGCTCATCCGACGGGGATAATTCACCCCTCCACTTT TRBV7-8 NA NA TRBJ1-6
CASSEVPGLAVNTGELFF TGTGCCAGCAGTGAAGTCCCGGGACTAGCGGTGAACACCGGGGAGCTGTTTTTT TRBV6-1 TRBD2 once TRBJ2-2
CASSLSGNTEAFF TGTGCCAGCAGCCTGAGCGGGAACACTGAAGCTTTCTTT TRBV12-3/TRBV12-4 NA NA TRBJ1-1
CASSVGFRGPEAGELFF TGTGCCAGCAGCGTAGGATTTAGGGGGCCAGAGGCCGGGGAGCTGTTTTTT TRBV9 TRBD1 NA TRBJ2-2
CAISEGIGQINTEAFF TGTGCCATCAGTGAGGGTATCGGACAGATAAACACTGAAGCTTTCTTT TRBV10-3 NA NA TRBJ1-1
CASSPGLAGDVSEQYF TGTGCCAGTAGTCCGGGACTAGCGGGAGACGTTTCCGAGCAGTACTTC TRBV19 TRBD2 NA TRBJ2-7
CASSPGGRSHNEQFF TGTGCCAGCAGCCCCGGAGGGCGGTCCCACAATGAGCAGTTCTTC TRBV7-8 NA NA TRBJ2-1
CATSAPGGANGYTF TGTGCCACCAGCGCCCCAGGGGGCGCAAATGGCTACACCTTC TRBV15 TRBD1 NA TRBJ1-2
CASSRVAGAGNTIYF TGTGCCAGCAGTCGGGTCGCGGGTGCTGGAAACACCATATATTTT TRBV28 NA once TRBJ1-3
CAITDGLAGLDTQYF TGTGCCATCACCGACGGACTAGCGGGATTAGATACGCAGTATTTT TRBV10-3 TRBD2 NA TRBJ2-3
CASGLQAGAYNEQFF TGTGCTAGTGGTCTCCAAGCGGGAGCCTACAATGAGCAGTTCTTC TRBV12-5 TRBD2 NA TRBJ2-1
CASSLGSGSLSEQFF TGTGCCAGCAGCTTAGGTAGCGGGAGTTTATCGGAGCAGTTCTTC TRBV7-3 TRBD2 NA TRBJ2-1
CASRQEGAEAFF TGTGCCAGCAGACAGGAGGGAGCTGAAGCTTTCTTT TRBV27 NA NA TRBJ1-1
CASSHPPPLAGAYNEQFF TGTGCCAGCAGCCACCCCCCCCCACTAGCGGGGGCCTACAATGAGCAGTTCTTC TRBV14 TRBD2 NA TRBJ2-1
CASSVDPGLGYSPLHF TGTGCCAGCAGCGTTGATCCAGGGCTTGGGTACTCACCCCTCCACTTT TRBV9 NA few TRBJ1-6
CASSLGPGGSYGYTF TGTGCCAGCAGCTTAGGTCCGGGGGGAAGCTATGGCTACACCTTC TRBV7-2 NA NA TRBJ1-2
CASSFGLADGTDTQYF TGTGCCAGCAGCTTCGGGCTAGCGGACGGCACAGATACGCAGTATTTT TRBV7-9 TRBD2 NA TRBJ2-3
CASSPHSGVSYNEQFF TGTGCCAGCAGCCCACACTCAGGGGTATCCTACAATGAGCAGTTCTTC TRBV7-3 NA NA TRBJ2-1
CASSPHRGPDYGYTF TGTGCCAGCAGTCCTCACAGGGGGCCTGACTATGGCTACACCTTC TRBV27 TRBD1 NA TRBJ1-2
CASAYAAPYNEQFF TGCGCCAGCGCCTACGCAGCGCCCTACAATGAGCAGTTCTTC TRBV5-1 NA NA TRBJ2-1
CASSWDTRNQPQHF TGTGCCAGCAGCTGGGACACCCGCAATCAGCCCCAGCATTTT TRBV28 NA NA TRBJ1-5
CASSRTAGQPGEAFF TGTGCCAGCTCACGGACAGCCGGACAGCCAGGGGAAGCTTTCTTT TRBV18 NA NA TRBJ1-1
CASRRTSGRATGELFF TGTGCCAGCAGACGGACTAGCGGGAGAGCCACCGGGGAGCTGTTTTTT TRBV11-3 TRBD2 few TRBJ2-2
CASSQDSLAKNIQYF TGTGCCAGCAGCCAAGACTCCCTAGCCAAAAACATTCAGTACTTC TRBV4-2 NA NA TRBJ2-4
CASSQGLYNEQFF TGTGCCAGCAGCCAGGGGCTTTACAATGAGCAGTTCTTC TRBV7-2 NA NA TRBJ2-1
CASSAGQRNQPQHF TGTGCCAGCAGCGCGGGACAGAGGAATCAGCCCCAGCATTTT TRBV7-9 TRBD1 NA TRBJ1-5
CASSLGQGGSPLHF TGTGCCAGCAGTTTGGGGCAGGGTGGTTCACCCCTCCACTTT TRBV27 NA few TRBJ1-6
CASSLGPSPLHF TGTGCCAGCAGCTTAGGGCCTTCACCCCTCCACTTT TRBV7-2 NA NA TRBJ1-6
CAWTAGIGNTIYF TGTGCCTGGACCGCCGGGATTGGAAACACCATATATTTT TRBV30 NA NA TRBJ1-3
CASSSSGAYNEQFF TGTGCCAGCAGCTCAAGCGGAGCCTACAATGAGCAGTTCTTC TRBV7-9 NA NA TRBJ2-1
CASSPETSGRAMADTQYF TGTGCCAGCAGCCCCGAGACTAGCGGGAGGGCCATGGCAGATACGCAGTATTTT TRBV7-2 TRBD2 NA TRBJ2-3
CASSRANQPQHF TGTGCCAGTAGCAGGGCCAATCAGCCCCAGCATTTT TRBV19 NA NA TRBJ1-5
CASSPAFPSGAEQYF TGTGCCAGTAGCCCCGCTTTCCCTAGCGGCGCCGAGCAGTACTTC TRBV6-5 TRBD2 NA TRBJ2-7